The subject of this entry is one T cell receptor beta chain. This clonotype was seen at least ten times. Its cognate antigen has yet to be identified. Base quality data are lacking; no much larger clone is found one base away. Reading the label with the study, this specimen's treatment or condition is: allogeneic hematopoietic cell transplantation with graft depleted of TCRalphabeta T cells and CD19 B cells. The transplant recipients were children given TCRalphabeta/CD19-depleted allogeneic hematopoietic cell grafts. Library preparation used PCR. The run used an Illumina HiSeq 2500. TCR library preparation used molecular barcoding, with unique molecular identifiers applied to normalize quantification of the TCRbeta repertoire. TCRdb cleaned the public reads at Q25 with fastp, built clones with MiXCR and kept in-frame beta chains. Merged by CDR3 protein, the rows form single entries marked with the most common genes and DNA. For this sample there are some 200,000 distinct CDR3 sequences; 7% to 9% appear just once. The biggest ten clones account for 35% to 45% of the sample.

The entry originates in a study of T-cell reconstitution after alpha-beta-depleted transplantation in children listed by TCRdb under 2016. For context, the study as a whole: Using TCR repertoire profiling, the study quantitatively followed how T-cell immune reconstitution unfolded in children after TCRalphabeta/CD19-depleted allogeneic hematopoietic cell transplantation. Points the paper makes about the study in general: Over the following months the frequencies of hyperexpanded clones went down, and after one year T-cell counts and TCRbeta diversity were mostly credited to newly produced T cells. Apparently early alphabetaT-cell count recovery about two months after transplant reportedly relied on only several hundred rapidly expanded clones derived from non-depleted graft cells. The high TCRbeta diversity at day 60 in some patients was ascribed to recipient T cells and intrathymic progenitors that had survived conditioning.

Spanning cysteine to phenylalanine, the CDR3 consists of 14 amino acids. The CDR3 DNA has 42 bases and is translated from base 1. CDR1 and CDR2 were assigned from the germline V gene as MGHDK and SYGVNS. V is cut by 10 bases and J by 2 bases, and the space between the germline ends is 16 bases. The rearrangement joined TRBV25-1 to TRBJ2-3; a tentative D match to TRBD1 spans 6 bases. The starting material was PBMCs, mostly from graft donor cells, obtained 360 days after TCRalphabeta/CD19-depleted stem cell transplant. The sequence came from a male patient aged 2-15 years who had a stem cell transplant for acute myeloid leukemia, so the T cells may come from the graft donor. The DNA is as follows: TGTGCCACCTCTGAACAGGGCCCCACAGATACGCAGTATTTT. Its product reads: CATSEQGPTDTQYF.